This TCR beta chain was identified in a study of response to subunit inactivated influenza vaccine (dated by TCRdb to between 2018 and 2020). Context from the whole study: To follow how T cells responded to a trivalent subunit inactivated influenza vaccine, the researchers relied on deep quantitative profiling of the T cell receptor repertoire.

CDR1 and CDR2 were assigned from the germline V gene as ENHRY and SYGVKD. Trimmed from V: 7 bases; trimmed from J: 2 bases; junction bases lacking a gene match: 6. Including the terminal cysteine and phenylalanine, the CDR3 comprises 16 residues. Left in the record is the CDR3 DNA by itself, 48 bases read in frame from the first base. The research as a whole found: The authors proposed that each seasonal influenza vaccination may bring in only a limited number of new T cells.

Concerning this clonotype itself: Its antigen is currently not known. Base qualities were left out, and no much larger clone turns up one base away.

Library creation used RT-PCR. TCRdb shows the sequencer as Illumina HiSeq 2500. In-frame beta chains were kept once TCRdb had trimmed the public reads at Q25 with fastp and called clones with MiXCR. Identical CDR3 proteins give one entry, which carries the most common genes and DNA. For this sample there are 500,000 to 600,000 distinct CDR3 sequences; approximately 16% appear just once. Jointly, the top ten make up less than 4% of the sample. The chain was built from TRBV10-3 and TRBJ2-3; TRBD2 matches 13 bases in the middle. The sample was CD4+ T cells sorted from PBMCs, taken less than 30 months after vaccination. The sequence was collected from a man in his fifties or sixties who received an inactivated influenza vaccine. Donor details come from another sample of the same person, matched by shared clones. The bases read TGTGCCATCACCGGGACTAGCGGGACGACCACAGATACGCAGTATTTT. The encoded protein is CAITGTSGTTTDTQYF.